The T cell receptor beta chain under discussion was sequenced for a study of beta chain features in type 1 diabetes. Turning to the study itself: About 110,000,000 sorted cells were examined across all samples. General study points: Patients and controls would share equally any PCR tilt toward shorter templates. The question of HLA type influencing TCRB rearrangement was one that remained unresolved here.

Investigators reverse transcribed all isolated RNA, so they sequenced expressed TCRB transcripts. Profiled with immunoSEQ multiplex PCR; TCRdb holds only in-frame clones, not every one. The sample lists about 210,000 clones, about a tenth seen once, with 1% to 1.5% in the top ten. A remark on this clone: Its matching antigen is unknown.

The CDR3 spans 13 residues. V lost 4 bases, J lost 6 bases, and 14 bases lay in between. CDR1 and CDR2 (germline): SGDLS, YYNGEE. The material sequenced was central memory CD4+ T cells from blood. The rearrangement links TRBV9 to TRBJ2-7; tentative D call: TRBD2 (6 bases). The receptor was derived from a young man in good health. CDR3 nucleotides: TGTGCCAGCAGCCCCCGGCCCGGGAGCGAGCAGTACTTC. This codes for CASSPRPGSEQYF.